These 20 T cell receptor beta chains were sequenced from one sample in a study of spatial heterogeneity in lung cancer. General observations from the study: Expanded intratumoral alpha and beta TCR counts tracked tumor mutation counts.

In TCRdb, the 5' RACE reads were re-called with MiXCR into one record per CDR3 protein. In the table there are approximately 11,000 distinct CDR3 sequences, 7.9% of which are singletons. The time point denotes: sample taken at primary tumor resection. For these TCRs, the target antigens are not known. Sequencing used lung tumor tissue, obtained at surgery. The receptors derive from a female donor with early-stage non-small cell lung cancer.

This clonotype is termed medium-sized (0.01 to 0.1%). This sequence joins TRBV18 and TRBJ2-3; TRBD1 might be the D (6 bases). There are 14 residues in the CDR3. The germline V and J ends were trimmed by 3 bases and 2 bases, with 9 bases remaining between them. The germline V gene encodes CDR1 KGHSH and CDR2 LQKENI. The CDR3 DNA is TGTGCCAGCTCACCGGACAGAGTCACAGATACGCAGTATTTT. Translating gives CASSPDRVTDTQYF.

This clonotype was seen at least ten times. V is TRBV5-1 and J is TRBJ1-1; 9 nucleotides line up with TRBD1. Trimming cost V 3 bases and J 4 bases; bases outside gene matches: 4. There are 14 residues in the CDR3. Germline V lookup: CDR1 SGHRS, CDR2 YFSETQ. This CDR3 is CASSYGQGSTEAFF. The CDR3, as DNA: TGCGCCAGCAGCTACGGACAGGGGAGCACTGAAGCTTTCTTT.

This clonotype was seen at least ten times. The chain combines TRBV5-1 with TRBJ1-2, with 8 bases aligning to TRBD1. From germline, CDR1 is SGHRS and CDR2 YFSETQ. The junction had 7 bases not matched to a gene; V was cut back by 4 bases and J by 8 bases. The length of the CDR3 is 13 residues. The CDR3 nucleotides are TGCGCCAGCAGCGACAGGGGAGAAGGCGGCTACACCTTC. Protein sequence: CASSDRGEGGYTF.

This clonotype was picked up many times. The chain combines TRBV11-2 with TRBJ2-1, with no clear D. The germline V gene encodes CDR1 SGHAT and CDR2 FQNNGV. The length of the CDR3 is 12 residues. Trimming left V 2 bases short and J 7 bases short, with 6 bases between. The CDR3 coding sequence is TGTGCCAGCAGCTTACTTAGAAATGAGCAGTTCTTC. Encoded protein: CASSLLRNEQFF.

This clonotype came up many times. V is TRBV4-1 and J is TRBJ2-3, with 7 bases matching TRBD2. CDR3 length equals 19 residues. CDR1 is MGHRA, CDR2 YSYEKL, per germline. Trimming at V came to 0 bases and at J to 0 bases, leaving 12 bases not matched to a gene. For the CDR3, the DNA is TGCGCCAGCAGCCAAGATTACCAGCGGGGCACCCGCAGCACAGATACGCAGTATTTT. Translating it yields CASSQDYQRGTRSTDTQYF.

Ten or more counts support this clonotype. The rearrangement joins TRBV6-1 to TRBJ2-7; tentative D call: TRBD1 (5 bases). Trimming pared 10 bases from V and 2 bases from J, leaving 9 bases between. Germline CDR1 reads MNHNS; CDR2 reads SASEGT. This CDR3 spans 11 amino acids. The CDR3 protein is CATLDTYEQYF. The CDR3 nucleotides are TGTGCCACTTTGGACACCTACGAGCAGTACTTC.

This clonotype was seen only a few times. The rearrangement links TRBV16 to TRBJ2-5; 8 bases agree with TRBD1. The germline CDR1 and CDR2 sequences are KGHSY and FQNENV. This CDR3 contains 13 residues. V dropped 5 bases and J dropped 2; count of bases not matched to a gene: 1. CDR3: CASSDRGQETQYF. CDR3 coding DNA: TGTGCCAGCAGCGACAGGGGTCAAGAGACCCAGTACTTC. The complete variable domain, with remaining parts taken from reference TRBV16 and TRBJ2-5, reads GEEVAQTPKHLVRGEGQKAKLYCAPIKGHSYVFWYQQVLKNEFKFLISFQNENVFDETGMPKERFSAKCLPNSPCSLEIQATKLEDSAVYFCASSDRGQETQYFGPGTRLLVL.

By its share, this clonotype is medium-sized. The chain combines TRBV5-1 with TRBJ2-3; 9 bases are a match to TRBD1. This CDR3 has 14 residues. Germline lookup yields CDR1 SGHRS and CDR2 YFSETQ. The V gene end was trimmed by 3 bases and the J gene end by 6 bases; junction bases not matched to a gene: 5. This CDR3 is CASSSTQGADTQYF. In DNA, the CDR3 is TGCGCCAGCAGCTCTACACAGGGGGCGGATACGCAGTATTTT.

In this sample, this clonotype is medium-sized (0.01 to 0.1%). The chain links TRBV28 to TRBJ1-4; a possible D gene is TRBD1 (5 bases). The germline V and J ends were trimmed by 8 bases and 8 bases, with 18 bases remaining between them. Germline-derived CDR1 and CDR2 are MDHEN and SYDVKM. The CDR3 runs 14 residues. This chain's CDR3 is CASQSRSNREKLFF. CDR3 DNA: TGTGCCAGCCAGAGCAGGTCAAACAGGGAAAAACTGTTTTTT. Full variable domain (rest looked up from reference TRBV28 and TRBJ1-4): DVKVTQSSRYLVKRTGEKVFLECVQDMDHENMFWYRQDPGLGLRLIYFSYDVKMKEKGDIPEGYSVSREKKERFSLILESASTNQTSMYLCASQSRSNREKLFFGSGTQLSVL.

At least ten counts were recorded for this clonotype. The CDR3 end shows no conserved phenylalanine or tryptophan, and so a read error is likely. The DNA is omitted, as the CDR3 cannot be located on it reliably, and the CDR3 follows TCRdb's listing. The chain is built from TRBV7-9 and TRBJ2-5; no DNA check was done on the table's D call, TRBD1. Germline-derived CDR1 and CDR2 are SEHNR and FQNEAQ (reference sequence). The CDR3 has 13 residues if both end residues are counted. CDR3 protein: CASSFQSGTGPFL.

The chain combines TRBV6-6 with TRBJ2-7; D is possibly TRBD1 (6 bases). CDR1 is MNHNY and CDR2 is SVGAGI in the germline V gene (reference sequence). The ends were cut back, 6 bases at V and 6 bases at J, with 12 bases in the middle. CDR3 length: 12 residues. Written as DNA, the CDR3 is TGTGCCAGCAGCAAAATGACAGGCGAGCAGTACTTC. This encodes CASSKMTGEQYF.

This clonotype occurred many times. V is TRBV7-9 and J is TRBJ2-3; 7 positions match TRBD1. The V and J ends lost 1 base and 2 bases, in that order; junction bases with no gene match: 3. From germline, CDR1 is SEHNR and CDR2 FQNEAQ (reference sequence). The CDR3 contains 15 residues. The CDR3 sequence: CASSLGDSPTDTQYF. The CDR3 region has the DNA TGTGCCAGCAGCTTAGGGGACAGCCCCACAGATACGCAGTATTTT.

This clonotype was observed many times. The rearrangement uses TRBV28 and TRBJ1-2; no definite D call. The V end was cut by 7 bases, the J end by 0 bases, with 15 bases between. This CDR3 contains 15 residues. The germline V gene has CDR1 MDHEN and CDR2 SYDVKM. The CDR3: CASNRVRTTNYGYTF. CDR3 nucleotide sequence: TGTGCCAGCAACCGTGTTCGGACCACTAACTATGGCTACACCTTC.

This clonotype was observed at least ten times. This chain joins TRBV20-1 and TRBJ2-1; 9 bases match TRBD1. Germline values: CDR1 DFQATT, CDR2 SNEGSKA (reference sequence). V shed 6 bases and J 4 bases; nucleotides not matched to a gene: 7. This CDR3 has 14 amino acids. The CDR3 protein is CSADPGTGYNEQFF. The CDR3, as DNA: TGCAGTGCAGACCCCGGGACAGGGTACAATGAGCAGTTCTTC.

The chain links TRBV6-5 to TRBJ1-1; no clear D gene. The ends were cut back, 4 bases at V and 5 bases at J, with 11 bases in the middle. The CDR3 sequence is 13 residues long. Germline assignment: CDR1 MNHEY and CDR2 SVGAGI. DNA for the CDR3: TGTGCCAGCAGTTTCTCAGTGGGAACTGAAGCTTTCTTT. It yields the protein CASSFSVGTEAFF.

This clonotype was counted at least ten times. The J gene is TRBJ1-4, the V gene TRBV28, with TRBD1 matching over 8 bases. The ends lost 5 bases at V and 5 bases at J; junction bases unmatched: 7. Germline V gene lookup returns CDR1 MDHEN and CDR2 SYDVKM. The CDR3 loop spans 15 amino acids. The CDR3 DNA is TGTGCCAGCAGTCCCGGGGGACAGGACAATGAAAAACTGTTTTTT. This codes for CASSPGGQDNEKLFF.

This clonotype was counted ten times or more. The CDR3 region is CASSLDRGRVNTEAFF. The CDR3 DNA is TGCGCCAGCAGCTTGGACAGGGGGCGTGTGAACACTGAAGCTTTCTTT. The genes are TRBV5-1 and TRBJ1-1; 9 bases align to TRBD1. This CDR3 region has 16 residues. With 0 bases clipped from V and 0 bases from J, the junction kept 3 bases outside the gene matches. Per germline, CDR1 SGHRS and CDR2 YFSETQ.

This clonotype has at least ten counts. The chain links TRBV7-3 to TRBJ2-3; the D is unclear. CDR3 length: 14 residues. Between the trimmed V and J ends, which lost 2 bases and 0 bases, there was a span of 6 bases. In germline, CDR1 is SGHTA, CDR2 FQGTGA. The DNA for the CDR3 is TGTGCCAGCAGCTTATATGGAAGCACAGATACGCAGTATTTT. Translating it yields CASSLYGSTDTQYF.

This clonotype was counted ten times or more. The chain has TRBV19 and TRBJ1-5, with 7 bases aligning to TRBD1. Germline CDR1 is LNHDA and CDR2 is SQIVND (reference sequence). V was clipped by 5 bases and J by 4 bases; unmatched bases: 5. CDR3 length equals 14 residues. CDR3 region: CASSSPGGNQPQHF. Written as DNA, the CDR3 is TGTGCCAGTAGTTCCCCAGGGGGAAATCAGCCCCAGCATTTT.

This chain links TRBV12-3 or TRBV12-4 with TRBJ1-5, with TRBD1 matching 8 bases. Unmatched junction bases numbered 6, after V lost 4 bases and J lost 1 base. The CDR3 extends over 16 amino acids. CDR3 nucleotide sequence: TGTGCCAGCAGTTATTCCAGGGGGCCCAGCAATCAGCCCCAGCATTTT. Its translation is CASSYSRGPSNQPQHF.